A single sample is the source of the 32 T cell receptor beta chains below, sequenced in a study of molecular identifiers for immune sequencing clone quantification. TCRdb reprocessed the PCR reads with MiXCR, giving one entry per CDR3 protein. This sample has 490,000 or so distinct CDR3 sequences, with about 26% found just once. The sequencing sample was made of naive CD8+ T cells from blood, with Jurkat cell RNA spiked in. The subset is: FACS-sorted CD8+CD4-CCR7+CD45RA+ naive T cells. The source is a human donor in good health. Some libraries in this study had Jurkat cell RNA spiked in.

This clonotype occurred a few times. V and J are TRBV7-8 and TRBJ1-2; D gene unclear. V lost 2 bases, J lost 0 bases, and 10 bases lay in between. The CDR3 is 15 residues long. CDR1 and CDR2 from the germline V gene are SGHVS and FQNEAQ. The DNA for the CDR3 is TGTGCCAGCAGCTTATCCCGGGCCTCTAACTATGGCTACACCTTC. Protein sequence: CASSLSRASNYGYTF.

The chain is built from TRBV19 and TRBJ2-3; 8 nucleotides match TRBD2. CDR1 is LNHDA and CDR2 is SQIVND in the germline V gene (reference sequence). The J segment lost 6 bases and the V segment lost 1 base, leaving 6 bases of the junction unmatched. This CDR3 contains 15 residues. Written as DNA, the CDR3 is TGTGCCAGTAGTATAGGCCCCGGACTAGCCGATACGCAGTATTTT. This gives the protein CASSIGPGLADTQYF.

This chain joins TRBV5-1 and TRBJ2-7; D is perhaps TRBD1 (7 bases). This CDR3 comprises 14 residues. Trimming removed 3 bases from V and 5 bases from J, with 15 bases in between. Germline V CDR1 and CDR2: SGHRS, YFSETQ. This CDR3 reads CASSSYPGGNEQYF. The CDR3 DNA reads as TGCGCCAGCAGCTCGTACCCAGGGGGGAACGAGCAGTACTTC.

The chain uses TRBV7-9 and TRBJ2-1; weak D call: TRBD1 (5 bases). Germline loops: CDR1 SEHNR, CDR2 FQNEAQ (reference sequence). Trimming cost V 4 bases and J 10 bases, with 20 bases left between them. This CDR3 comprises 15 residues. The CDR3 protein is CASSSALVGVSEQFF. CDR3 coding DNA: TGTGCCAGCAGCTCAGCCCTTGTAGGGGTAAGCGAGCAGTTCTTC.

In its sample, this clonotype was seen many times. The CDR3 protein is CASSLAGYTEAFF. The CDR3 bases are TGTGCCAGCAGTTTGGCAGGGTACACTGAAGCTTTCTTT. V gene TRBV7-6 combines with J gene TRBJ1-1, with D maybe TRBD1 (5 bases). Germline CDR1 is SGHVS and CDR2 is FNYEAQ. Deletions cut 6 bases from V and 3 bases from J, with 11 bases between. The CDR3 covers 13 residues. Full variable domain (rest looked up from reference TRBV7-6 and TRBJ1-1): GAGVSQSPRYKVTKRGQDVALRCDPISGHVSLYWYRQALGQGPEFLTYFNYEAQQDKSGLPNDRFSAERPEGSISTLTIQRTEQRDSAMYRCASSLAGYTEAFFGQGTRLTVV.

The chain recombines TRBV27 with TRBJ1-3; D remains ambiguous. CDR3 length: 13 amino acids. Trimming took 9 bases from V and 4 from J, leaving 13 bases between them. Germline-derived CDR1 and CDR2 are MNHEY and SMNVEV (reference sequence). The CDR3 protein is CASQLLSGNTIYF. The DNA for the CDR3 is TGTGCCAGTCAATTACTTTCCGGAAACACCATATATTTT.

The V call is TRBV30, the J call TRBJ2-1; D is possibly TRBD2 (5 bases). Germline-derived CDR1 and CDR2 are GTSNPN and SVGIG (reference sequence). V was pared by 0 bases and J by 9 bases, with 15 bases between. This CDR3 has 14 residues. This CDR3 reads CAWSVGPDEGEQFF. CDR3 coding DNA: TGTGCCTGGAGTGTAGGGCCAGACGAGGGTGAGCAGTTCTTC.

Many counts were recorded for this clonotype. The rearrangement joins TRBV4-3 to TRBJ1-2, with D perhaps TRBD1 (5 bases). The CDR3 loop spans 16 amino acids. V shed 1 base and J shed 1 base, with 13 bases lying between them. The V gene's germline CDR1 is LGHNA and CDR2 YSLEER. The CDR3 protein is CASSQGSGRNNYGYTF. The CDR3 DNA is TGCGCCAGCAGCCAAGGCTCAGGGCGGAATAACTATGGCTACACCTTC.

This clonotype has at least ten counts. The rearrangement joins TRBV5-1 to TRBJ1-1, with D unclear. Germline loops: CDR1 SGHRS, CDR2 YFSETQ. The CDR3 is 12 amino acids. Trimming shortened V by 5 bases and J by 4 bases, and 9 bases separated the two germline ends. Here the CDR3 reads CASRDGLTEAFF. The CDR3 DNA reads TGCGCCAGCAGGGATGGTCTCACTGAAGCTTTCTTT.

This clonotype appeared many times. This CDR3 is CASSVRDSNVNEQFF. The CDR3 DNA is TGTGCCAGCAGCGTCCGGGACAGCAACGTCAATGAGCAGTTCTTC. The chain employs TRBV5-6 and TRBJ2-1, with 7 bases identical to TRBD1. This CDR3 is 15 amino acids long. Germline V gene lookup returns CDR1 SGHDT and CDR2 YYEEEE. The trim removed 4 bases at V and 6 bases at J, leaving 10 bases unmatched.

The chain has TRBV5-6 and TRBJ1-2; D is uncertain. Germline values: CDR1 SGHDT, CDR2 YYEEEE. Between the trimmed V and J ends, which lost 6 bases and 4 bases, there was a span of 19 bases. The CDR3 runs to 15 residues. This chain's CDR3 is CASIQFYTDTYGYTF. The CDR3 region has the DNA TGTGCCAGCATACAATTCTATACAGACACCTATGGCTACACCTTC. Together with reference TRBV5-6 and TRBJ1-2, the CDR3 gives the full variable domain: DAGVTQSPTHLIKTRGQQVTLRCSPKSGHDTVSWYQQALGQGPQFIFQYYEEEERQRGNFPDRFSGHQFPNYSSELNVNALLLGDSALYLCASIQFYTDTYGYTFGSGTRLTVV.

This clonotype was picked up many times. J is TRBJ2-5 and V is TRBV20-1; TRBD1 is a possible D gene (6 bases). Germline values: CDR1 DFQATT, CDR2 SNEGSKA (reference sequence). This CDR3 comprises 15 residues. The germline V and J ends were trimmed by 0 bases and 0 bases, with 11 bases remaining between them. The CDR3 coding sequence is TGCAGTGCTAGAGATTGGGACAAGTACCAAGAGACCCAGTACTTC. It codes for CSARDWDKYQETQYF.

Only a few counts were recorded for this clonotype. The rearrangement uses TRBV20-1 and TRBJ2-3; D is unclear. V was clipped by 3 bases and J by 0 bases, with 16 bases between them. The germline V gene has CDR1 DFQATT and CDR2 SNEGSKA (reference sequence). CDR3 size: 16 residues. CDR3 sequence reads: CSASLVGISSTDTQYF. CDR3 coding DNA: TGCAGTGCTAGTTTGGTGGGGATCTCTAGCACAGATACGCAGTATTTT.

Points on this clonotype: A much larger clone differs by one base, so this may be a read error. The rearrangement joins TRBV4-3 to TRBJ2-3; D is tentatively TRBD1 or TRBD2 (5 bases each). Germline-derived CDR1 and CDR2 are LGHNA and YSLEER. V gave up 0 bases and J gave up 9 bases, with 10 bases separating them. This CDR3 comprises 13 residues. The CDR3 region has the DNA TGCGCCAGCAGCCAAGATATGTGGGGGACGCAGTATTTT. As protein: CASSQDMWGTQYF.

The V and J genes are TRBV4-1 and TRBJ1-1; D is unclear. The CDR3 totals 15 residues. Germline CDR1 is MGHRA and CDR2 is YSYEKL. The V end was cut by 4 bases, the J end by 0 bases, with 12 bases between. Here the CDR3 DNA reads TGCGCCAGCAGCCGAGAGAAGGCAATGAACACTGAAGCTTTCTTT. Translated, it gives CASSREKAMNTEAFF.

Of note for this clonotype: This may be a read error: a much more frequent sequence differs by one nucleotide. The chain couples TRBV7-2 to TRBJ2-3, with no clear D. CDR1 SGHTA and CDR2 FQGNSA come from the germline V gene. The CDR3 sequence is 16 residues long. Trimming left V 1 base short and J 8 bases short, with 19 bases between. The CDR3 region has the DNA TGTACCAGCAGCTTAGGTCCTAAAGCCGATATGGGTACGCAGTATTTT. Translated, it gives CTSSLGPKADMGTQYF.

This clonotype occurred a few times. The chain recombines TRBV4-3 with TRBJ2-4; D ambiguous. V was cut by 0 bases and J by 0 bases, with 21 bases left in between. CDR1 and CDR2 from the germline V gene are LGHNA and YSLEER. The CDR3 has 20 residues. DNA for the CDR3: TGCGCCAGCAGCCAAGATTTTGCAGAAAGAATACCCAAAGCCAAAAACATTCAGTACTTC. This sequence encodes CASSQDFAERIPKAKNIQYF.

As regards this clonotype: Its ends do not fully match the called genes, so a read error is possible. The chain links TRBV5-1 to TRBJ2-1; no clear D. The CDR3 totals 13 residues. CDR1 and CDR2 (germline): SGHRS, YFSETQ. CDR3 sequence reads: CASSDGSHNERFF. CDR3 in DNA: TGCGCCAGCAGCGACGGGTCGCACAATGAGCGGTTCTTC.

There are many counts of this clonotype. This sequence joins TRBV20-1 and TRBJ2-2; possible D gene TRBD1, 7 bases. This CDR3 comprises 18 residues. Germline V gene data show CDR1 as DFQATT and CDR2 as SNEGSKA (reference sequence). The V end was cut by 3 bases, the J end by 7 bases, with 27 bases between. The CDR3 is CSARAGGLSLPEDGELFF. CDR3 DNA sequence: TGCAGTGCTAGGGCAGGGGGACTTTCCCTCCCTGAGGACGGGGAGCTGTTTTTT.

Comment on this clonotype: A read error may explain this, as a much larger clone is one base away. The gene calls are TRBV20-1 and TRBJ1-1, with unresolved D. The CDR3 is made up of 18 amino acids. Trimming took off 5 bases at V and 0 bases at J, with 25 bases between the two ends. The germline CDR1 and CDR2 sequences are DFQATT and SNEGSKA (reference sequence). CDR3 sequence (DNA): TGCAGTGCTGGAGGCCCGTCCCGGGGTGCGAGAATGAACACTGAAGCTTTCTTT. It translates to CSAGGPSRGARMNTEAFF.

In this sample, this clonotype turned up a few times. The V and J genes are TRBV7-6 and TRBJ2-3; a weak D match, TRBD2 (5 bases). The ends were cut back, 3 bases at V and 2 bases at J, with 21 bases in the middle. CDR3 length: 18 amino acids. Germline loops: CDR1 SGHVS, CDR2 FNYEAQ. The CDR3 region is CASSLGLVAREPTDTQYF. The CDR3 DNA reads as TGTGCCAGCAGCTTGGGGTTGGTTGCTCGGGAACCCACAGATACGCAGTATTTT.

V usage is TRBV29-1 and J usage is TRBJ1-4, with D possibly matching TRBD1 (5 bases). Germline V gene data show CDR1 as SQVTM and CDR2 as ANQGSEA. There are 13 residues in the CDR3. The V end was cut by 1 base, the J end by 4 bases, with 7 bases between. The CDR3 region is CSVEAGFNEKLFF. CDR3 nucleotide sequence: TGCAGCGTTGAAGCAGGGTTTAATGAAAAACTGTTTTTT.

The rearrangement links TRBV11-2 to TRBJ2-7, with TRBD2 matching over 8 bases. The ends lost 2 bases at V and 1 base at J; junction bases unmatched: 4. The germline V gene has CDR1 SGHAT and CDR2 FQNNGV. CDR3 length equals 15 residues. In DNA form, the CDR3 reads TGTGCCAGCAGCTTAAGACTAGCGTTGTCCTACGAGCAGTACTTC. Its translation is CASSLRLALSYEQYF.

The rearrangement joins TRBV2 to TRBJ2-5; 9 bases line up with TRBD1. Germline V gene sequence: CDR1 SNHLY, CDR2 FYNNEI. The V and J ends lost 10 bases and 1 base, in that order; junction bases with no gene match: 7. The length of the CDR3 is 14 residues. DNA for the CDR3: TGTGCCACCATAAAGGGACAGGGCCAAGAGACCCAGTACTTC. This encodes CATIKGQGQETQYF. The full variable domain, with the rest looked up from reference TRBV2 and TRBJ2-5, is EPEVTQTPSHQVTQMGQEVILRCVPISNHLYFYWYRQILGQKVEFLVSFYNNEISEKSEIFDDQFSVERPDGSNFTLKIRSTKLEDSAMYFCATIKGQGQETQYFGPGTRLLVL.

This clonotype occurred a few times. A junction end diverges from the germline sequence, so it may reflect a read error. The chain has TRBV11-2 and TRBJ1-4; 7 positions match TRBD1. The CDR3 has 16 amino acids. Germline CDR1 is SGHAT and CDR2 is FQNNGV. In DNA form, the CDR3 reads TGTGCCAGCAGCATAGAGGGGACAGCAACTAATGAAAAACTGTTTTTT. Its translation: CASSIEGTATNEKLFF.

The chain uses TRBV6-2 or TRBV6-3 and TRBJ1-5; D unresolved. V was cut by 4 bases and J by 2 bases, with 15 bases left in between. Per the germline V gene, CDR1 is MNHEY and CDR2 is SVGEGT. The CDR3 has 16 residues. The CDR3: CASSSDRSRGNQPQHF. CDR3 coding DNA: TGTGCCAGCAGTTCGGACCGTTCGAGGGGCAATCAGCCCCAGCATTTT.

About this clonotype: Given a much more abundant clone one base away, this may be a read error. The genes are TRBV15 and TRBJ2-1; no clear D. The CDR3 has 15 amino acids. Germline CDR1 is LNHNV and CDR2 is YYDKDF (reference sequence). CDR3 protein: CATGRVSSSDGEQFF. The DNA for the CDR3 is TGTGCCACCGGCAGAGTTTCATCCTCAGACGGTGAGCAGTTCTTC.

In regard to this clonotype: Given the absence of the conserved phenylalanine or tryptophan at the CDR3 end, a read error is likely. The chain links TRBV28 to TRBJ2-7; D is uncertain. The CDR3 is 13 residues long. CDR1 is MDHEN and CDR2 is SYDVKM in the germline V gene. Deletions cut 6 bases from V and 6 bases from J, with 15 bases between. CDR3 loop: CASSPALRGEQYS. The CDR3 bases are TGTGCCAGCAGCCCGGCTCTGAGAGGCGAGCAGTACTCC.

The chain employs TRBV20-1 and TRBJ2-2; no clear D. The CDR3 consists of 13 residues. Germline values: CDR1 DFQATT, CDR2 SNEGSKA (reference sequence). The V end lost 6 bases, the J end lost 2 bases, and 10 bases lay between the germline ends. The CDR3 region is CSASDPNTGELFF. The CDR3 DNA sequence: TGCAGTGCAAGTGACCCCAACACCGGGGAGCTGTTTTTT.

The rearrangement links TRBV4-2 to TRBJ2-7, with D perhaps TRBD2 (5 bases). CDR1 and CDR2 (germline): LGHNA, YNFKEQ. V dropped 10 bases and J dropped 2 bases, with 15 bases sitting between them. The CDR3 has 13 amino acids. This CDR3 is CATSGSIPYEQYF. The CDR3 DNA is TGTGCCACCTCGGGGTCAATCCCCTACGAGCAGTACTTC.

J is TRBJ1-6 and V is TRBV18; D remains ambiguous. V gave up 0 bases and J gave up 8 bases, with 8 bases separating them. The CDR3 contains 14 residues. Germline V gives CDR1 KGHSH, CDR2 LQKENI. The CDR3 bases are TGTGCCAGCTCACCACCGACGGTATATTCACCCCTCCACTTT. This translates into CASSPPTVYSPLHF.

The chain is built from TRBV7-9 and TRBJ2-7, with a tentative D call TRBD2 (6 bases). Between the trimmed V and J ends, which lost 5 bases and 6 bases, there was a span of 11 bases. CDR3 length: 12 amino acids. The germline gives CDR1 SEHNR, CDR2 FQNEAQ (reference sequence). CDR3 nucleotide sequence: TGTGCCAGCAGCCCTGGGGGGATCGAGCAGTACTTC. Amino acids: CASSPGGIEQYF.